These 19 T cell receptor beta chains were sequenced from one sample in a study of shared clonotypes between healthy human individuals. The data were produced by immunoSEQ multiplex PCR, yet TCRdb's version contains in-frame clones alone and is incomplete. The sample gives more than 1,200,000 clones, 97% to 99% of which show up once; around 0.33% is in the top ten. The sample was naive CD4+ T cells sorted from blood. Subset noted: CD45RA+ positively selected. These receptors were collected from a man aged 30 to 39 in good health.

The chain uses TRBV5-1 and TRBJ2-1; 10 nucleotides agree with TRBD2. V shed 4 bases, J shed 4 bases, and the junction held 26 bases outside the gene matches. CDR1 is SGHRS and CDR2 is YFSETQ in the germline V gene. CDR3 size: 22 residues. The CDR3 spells CASSPVPRPLAGVVRFYNEQFF. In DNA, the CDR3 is TGCGCCAGCAGCCCAGTGCCAAGGCCCCTAGCGGGAGTGGTCAGGTTTTACAATGAGCAGTTCTTC.

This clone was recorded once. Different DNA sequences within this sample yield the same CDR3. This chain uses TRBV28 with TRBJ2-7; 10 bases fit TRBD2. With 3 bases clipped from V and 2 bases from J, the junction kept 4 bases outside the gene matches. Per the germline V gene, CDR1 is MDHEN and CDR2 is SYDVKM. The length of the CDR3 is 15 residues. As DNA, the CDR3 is TGTGCCAGCAGTTTGAGAGCGGGAGGGCCCTACGAGCAGTACTTC. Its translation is CASSLRAGGPYEQYF.

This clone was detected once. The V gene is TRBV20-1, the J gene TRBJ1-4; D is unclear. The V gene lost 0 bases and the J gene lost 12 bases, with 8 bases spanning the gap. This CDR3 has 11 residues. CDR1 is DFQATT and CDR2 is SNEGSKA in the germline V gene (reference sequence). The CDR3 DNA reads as TGCAGTGCTAGAGATCCGGCCCAACTGTTTTTT. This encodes CSARDPAQLFF.

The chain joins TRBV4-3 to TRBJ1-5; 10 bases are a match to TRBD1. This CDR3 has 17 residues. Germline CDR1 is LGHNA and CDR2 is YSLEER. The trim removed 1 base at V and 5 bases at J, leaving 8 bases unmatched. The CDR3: CASSQATGTGAYQPQHF. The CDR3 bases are TGCGCCAGCAGCCAAGCTACCGGGACAGGGGCTTATCAGCCCCAGCATTTT.

The DNA of the CDR3 is TGCGCCAGCAGGCAATCCGTATTGGCCTACAATGAGCAGTTCTTC. It is translated as CASRQSVLAYNEQFF. The V gene is TRBV5-1, the J gene TRBJ2-1; D remains unclear. Germline CDR1 reads SGHRS; CDR2 reads YFSETQ. CDR3 length: 15 residues. The ends were cut back, 5 bases at V and 2 bases at J, with 14 bases in the middle.

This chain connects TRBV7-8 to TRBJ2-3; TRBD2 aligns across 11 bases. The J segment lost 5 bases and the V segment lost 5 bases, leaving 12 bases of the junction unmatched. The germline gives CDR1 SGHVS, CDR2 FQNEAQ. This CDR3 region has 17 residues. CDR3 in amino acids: CASSPNRRLAGGDTQYF. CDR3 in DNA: TGTGCCAGCAGCCCCAATCGTCGTCTAGCGGGAGGAGATACGCAGTATTTT.

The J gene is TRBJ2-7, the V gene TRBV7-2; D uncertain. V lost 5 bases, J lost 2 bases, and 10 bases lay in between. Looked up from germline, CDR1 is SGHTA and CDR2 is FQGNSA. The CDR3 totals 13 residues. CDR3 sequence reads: CASSPRRAYEQYF. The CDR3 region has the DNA TGTGCCAGCAGCCCTCGAAGAGCCTACGAGCAGTACTTC.

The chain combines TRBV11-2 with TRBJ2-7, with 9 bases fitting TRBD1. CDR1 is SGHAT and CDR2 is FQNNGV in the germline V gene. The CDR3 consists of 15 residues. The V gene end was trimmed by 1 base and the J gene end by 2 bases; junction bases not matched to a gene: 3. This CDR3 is CASSLGDRDAYEQYF. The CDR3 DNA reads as TGTGCCAGCAGCTTAGGGGACAGGGACGCCTACGAGCAGTACTTC.

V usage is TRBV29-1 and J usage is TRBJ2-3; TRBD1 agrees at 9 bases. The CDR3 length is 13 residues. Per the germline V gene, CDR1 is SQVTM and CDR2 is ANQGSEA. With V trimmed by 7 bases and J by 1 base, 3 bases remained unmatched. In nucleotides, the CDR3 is TGCAGCGGCCGGGACAGGGGCACAGATACGCAGTATTTT. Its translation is CSGRDRGTDTQYF.

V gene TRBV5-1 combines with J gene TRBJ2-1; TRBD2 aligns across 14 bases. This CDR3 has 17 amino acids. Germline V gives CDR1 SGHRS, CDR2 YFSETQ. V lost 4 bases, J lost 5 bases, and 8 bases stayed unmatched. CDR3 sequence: CASSPGLAGATDNEQFF. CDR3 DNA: TGCGCCAGCAGCCCGGGACTAGCGGGAGCGACCGACAATGAGCAGTTCTTC.

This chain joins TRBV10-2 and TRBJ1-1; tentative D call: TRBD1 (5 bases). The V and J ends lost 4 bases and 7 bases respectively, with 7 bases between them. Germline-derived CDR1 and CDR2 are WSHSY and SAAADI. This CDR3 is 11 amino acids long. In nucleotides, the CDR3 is TGCGCCAGCAGTGGACAGATTGAAGCTTTCTTT. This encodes CASSGQIEAFF.

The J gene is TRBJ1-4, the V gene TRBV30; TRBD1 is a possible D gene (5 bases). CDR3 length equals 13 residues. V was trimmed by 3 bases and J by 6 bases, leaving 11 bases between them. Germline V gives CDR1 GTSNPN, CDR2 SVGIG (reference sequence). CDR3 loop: CAWSGGRDEKLFF. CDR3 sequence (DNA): TGTGCCTGGAGCGGGGGGAGGGATGAAAAACTGTTTTTT.

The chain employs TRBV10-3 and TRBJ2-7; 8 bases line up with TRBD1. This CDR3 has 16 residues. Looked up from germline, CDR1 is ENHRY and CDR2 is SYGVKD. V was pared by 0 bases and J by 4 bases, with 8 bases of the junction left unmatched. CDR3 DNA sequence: TGTGCCATCAGTGAGTCGATGTGGGACAGGCCATACGAGCAGTACTTC. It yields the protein CAISESMWDRPYEQYF.

CDR3 residues: CASSGGQLWKPQHF. For the CDR3, the DNA is TGTGCCAGCAGTGGGGGACAGTTATGGAAGCCCCAGCATTTT. The chain carries TRBV2 and TRBJ1-5; 7 bases fit TRBD1. Germline V gene sequence: CDR1 SNHLY, CDR2 FYNNEI. Losses at the gene ends were 4 bases for V and 8 bases for J; bases not matched to a gene: 8. The CDR3 is 14 amino acids.

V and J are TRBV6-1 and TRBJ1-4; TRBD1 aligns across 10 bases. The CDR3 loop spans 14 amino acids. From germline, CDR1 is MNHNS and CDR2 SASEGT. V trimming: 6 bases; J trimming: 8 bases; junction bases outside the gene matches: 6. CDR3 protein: CASSLTGGREKLFF. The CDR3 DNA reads TGTGCCAGCAGCTTGACAGGGGGCCGAGAAAAACTGTTTTTT.

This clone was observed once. CDR3 in amino acids: CASSIDGANNEQFF. In DNA, the CDR3 is TGTGCCAGTAGTATAGATGGTGCTAACAATGAGCAGTTCTTC. This chain links TRBV19 with TRBJ2-1, with no clear D. Germline-derived CDR1 and CDR2 are LNHDA and SQIVND (reference sequence). Deletions cut 0 bases from V and 5 bases from J, with 8 bases between. The CDR3 length is 14 residues. Variable domain in full (rest from reference TRBV19 and TRBJ2-1): DGGITQSPKYLFRKEGQNVTLSCEQNLNHDAMYWYRQDPGQGLRLIYYSQIVNDFQKGDIAEGYSVSREKKESFPLTVTSAQKNPTAFYLCASSIDGANNEQFFGPGTRLTVL.

For the CDR3, the DNA is TGCGCCAGCAGCACTACGCACAGGGGTGGAACCGGGGAGCTGTTTTTT. It codes for CASSTTHRGGTGELFF. V gene TRBV5-1 combines with J gene TRBJ2-2; 7 nucleotides match TRBD1. CDR3 length: 16 residues. V lost 4 bases to trimming and J lost 5 bases; unmatched junction nucleotides: 11. Germline V gene data show CDR1 as SGHRS and CDR2 as YFSETQ.

CDR3 in amino acids: CASSPTRGWTEAFF. As DNA, the CDR3 is TGTGCCAGCAGCCCCACGCGCGGGTGGACTGAAGCTTTCTTT. This sequence joins TRBV7-2 and TRBJ1-1; D uncertain. V dropped 5 bases and J dropped 5 bases, with 15 bases sitting between them. This CDR3 spans 14 amino acids. Germline CDR1 is SGHTA and CDR2 is FQGNSA.

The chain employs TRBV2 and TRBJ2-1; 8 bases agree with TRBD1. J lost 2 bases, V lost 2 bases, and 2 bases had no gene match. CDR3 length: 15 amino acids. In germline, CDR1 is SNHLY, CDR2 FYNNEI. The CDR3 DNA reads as TGTGCCAGCAGTGAAAGGACAGGGCCCTACAATGAGCAGTTCTTC. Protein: CASSERTGPYNEQFF.